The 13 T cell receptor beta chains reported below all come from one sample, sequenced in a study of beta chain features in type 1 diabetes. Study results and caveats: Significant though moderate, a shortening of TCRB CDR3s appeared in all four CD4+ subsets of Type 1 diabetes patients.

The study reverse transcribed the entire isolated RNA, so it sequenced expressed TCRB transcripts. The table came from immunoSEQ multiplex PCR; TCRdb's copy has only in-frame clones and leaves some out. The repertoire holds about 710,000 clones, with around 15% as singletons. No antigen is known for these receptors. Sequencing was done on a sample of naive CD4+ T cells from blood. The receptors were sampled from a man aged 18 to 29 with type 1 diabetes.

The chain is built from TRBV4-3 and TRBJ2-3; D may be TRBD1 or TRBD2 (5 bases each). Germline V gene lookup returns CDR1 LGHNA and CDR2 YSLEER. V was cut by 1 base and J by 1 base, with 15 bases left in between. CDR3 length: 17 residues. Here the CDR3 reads CASSQASSGPGTDTQYF. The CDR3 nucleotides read TGCGCCAGCAGCCAAGCCTCATCGGGACCCGGCACAGATACGCAGTATTTT.

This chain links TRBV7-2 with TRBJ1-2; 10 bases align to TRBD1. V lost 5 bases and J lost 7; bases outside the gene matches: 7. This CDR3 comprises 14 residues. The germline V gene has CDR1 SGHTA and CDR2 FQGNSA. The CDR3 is CASSAGTGVTGYTF. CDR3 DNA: TGTGCCAGCAGCGCTGGGACAGGGGTGACTGGCTACACCTTC.

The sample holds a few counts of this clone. CDR3 residues: CACRSAGTTGELFF. As DNA, the CDR3 is TGTGCCTGCCGCTCAGCGGGGACGACCGGGGAGCTGTTTTTT. V usage is TRBV30 and J usage is TRBJ2-2, with 7 bases that match TRBD2. This CDR3 comprises 14 residues. Germline CDR1 GTSNPN, CDR2 SVGIG (reference sequence). Losses at the gene ends were 6 bases for V and 5 bases for J; bases not matched to a gene: 9. The whole variable domain, remainder taken from reference TRBV30 and TRBJ2-2, is SQTIHQWPATLVQPVGSPLSLECTVEGTSNPNLYWYRQAAGRGLQLLFYSVGIGQISSEVPQNLSASRPQDRQFILSSKKLLLSDSGFYLCACRSAGTTGELFFGEGSRLTVL.

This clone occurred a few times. DNA of the CDR3: TGTGCCAGTATTAGGGACAGGACGGGTGAAAAACTGTTTTTT. Translated: CASIRDRTGEKLFF. The chain is built from TRBV28 and TRBJ1-4; 8 nucleotides match TRBD1. V shed 9 bases and J 7 bases; nucleotides not matched to a gene: 10. The CDR3 runs to 14 residues. Germline CDR1 and CDR2: MDHEN and SYDVKM.

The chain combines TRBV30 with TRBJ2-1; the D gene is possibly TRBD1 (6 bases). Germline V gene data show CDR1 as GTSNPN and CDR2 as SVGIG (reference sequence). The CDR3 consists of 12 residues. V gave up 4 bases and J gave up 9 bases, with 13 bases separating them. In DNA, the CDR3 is TGTGCCTGGACCGCTCTCAGGGGTGAGCAGTTCTTC. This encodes CAWTALRGEQFF.

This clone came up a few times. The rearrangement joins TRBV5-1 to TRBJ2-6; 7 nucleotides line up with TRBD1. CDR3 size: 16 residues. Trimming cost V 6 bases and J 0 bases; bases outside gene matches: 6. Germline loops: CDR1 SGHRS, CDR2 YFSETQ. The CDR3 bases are TGCGCCAGCAATCAACAGGGGAGCTCTGGGGCCAACGTCCTGACTTTC. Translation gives CASNQQGSSGANVLTF.

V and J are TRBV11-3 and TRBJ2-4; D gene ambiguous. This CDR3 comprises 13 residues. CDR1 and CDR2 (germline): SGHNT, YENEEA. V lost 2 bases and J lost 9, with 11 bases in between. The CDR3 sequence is CASSLSSNGIQYF. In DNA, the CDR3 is TGTGCCAGCAGCTTATCCTCGAATGGCATTCAGTACTTC.

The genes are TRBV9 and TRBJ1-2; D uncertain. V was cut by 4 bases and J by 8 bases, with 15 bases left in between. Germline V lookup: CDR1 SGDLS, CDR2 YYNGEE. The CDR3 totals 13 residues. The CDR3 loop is CASSPLTGIGYTF. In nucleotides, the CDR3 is TGTGCCAGCAGCCCACTTACGGGGATAGGCTACACCTTC.

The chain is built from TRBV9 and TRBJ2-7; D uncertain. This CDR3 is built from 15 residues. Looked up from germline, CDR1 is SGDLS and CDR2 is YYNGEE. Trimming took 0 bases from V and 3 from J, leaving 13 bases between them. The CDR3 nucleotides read TGTGCCAGCAGCGTAGGCCCAGCGAATCACTACGAGCAGTACTTC. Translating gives CASSVGPANHYEQYF.

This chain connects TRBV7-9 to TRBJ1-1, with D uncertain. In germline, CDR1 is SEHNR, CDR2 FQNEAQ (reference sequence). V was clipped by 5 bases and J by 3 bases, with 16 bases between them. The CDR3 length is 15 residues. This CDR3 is CASSLHRSLDTEAFF. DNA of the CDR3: TGTGCCAGCAGCCTACATAGGTCCTTGGACACTGAAGCTTTCTTT. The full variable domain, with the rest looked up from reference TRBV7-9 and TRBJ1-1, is DTGVSQNPRHKITKRGQNVTFRCDPISEHNRLYWYRQTLGQGPEFLTYFQNEAQLEKSRLLSDRFSAERPKGSFSTLEIQRTEQGDSAMYLCASSLHRSLDTEAFFGQGTRLTVV.

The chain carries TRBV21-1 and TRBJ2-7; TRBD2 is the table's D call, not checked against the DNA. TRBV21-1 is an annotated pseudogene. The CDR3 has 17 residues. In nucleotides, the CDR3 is TGTGCCAGCAGCAAGGGTAGGATGAGGGAACTTTCCTACGAGCAGTACTTC. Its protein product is CASSKGRMRELSYEQYF.

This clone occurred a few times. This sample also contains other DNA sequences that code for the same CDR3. The CDR3 is CASSLALAEETQYF. The CDR3 DNA sequence: TGCGCCAGCAGCTTGGCTCTAGCGGAAGAGACCCAGTACTTC. The chain is built from TRBV5-1 and TRBJ2-5; 7 nucleotides agree with TRBD2. Germline assignment: CDR1 SGHRS and CDR2 YFSETQ. With V trimmed by 0 bases and J by 3 bases, 2 bases remained unmatched. The CDR3 extends over 14 amino acids.

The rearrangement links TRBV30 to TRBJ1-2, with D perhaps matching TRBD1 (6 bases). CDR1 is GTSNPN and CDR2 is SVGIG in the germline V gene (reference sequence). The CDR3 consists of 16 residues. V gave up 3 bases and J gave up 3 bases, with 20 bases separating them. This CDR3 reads CAWRQGSGRGDYGYTF. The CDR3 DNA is TGTGCCTGGAGACAGGGCTCGGGGAGGGGAGACTATGGCTACACCTTC. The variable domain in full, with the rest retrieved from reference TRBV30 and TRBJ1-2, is SQTIHQWPATLVQPVGSPLSLECTVEGTSNPNLYWYRQAAGRGLQLLFYSVGIGQISSEVPQNLSASRPQDRQFILSSKKLLLSDSGFYLCAWRQGSGRGDYGYTFGSGTRLTVV.